This paragraph reports one T cell receptor (beta chain). This sample is drawn from a study of blood T cells in healthy people across ages. Germline CDR1 is MGHRA and CDR2 is YSYEKL. V lost 2 bases to trimming and J lost 3 bases, with 8 bases between them. The length of the CDR3 is 15 residues. Combining a sample-barcoded 5' primer with a J-beta primer mix, a second PCR ran for 7 to 11 cycles. Each CDR3 protein is one row after TCRdb ran MiXCR on the 5' RACE reads. In the table there are some 1.4 million distinct CDR3 sequences, 35% to 45% of which are singletons. Specimen: blood. This sequence was found in a woman younger than 30 in good health. The gene calls are TRBV4-1 and TRBJ2-6; the D is unclear. The CDR3 here is CASSQLWGGANVLTF. The DNA for the CDR3 is TGCGCCAGCAGCCAACTTTGGGGTGGGGCCAACGTCCTGACTTTC.